This TCR beta chain was captured by sequencing in a study of cytomegalovirus exposure and HLA in healthy donors (TCRdb year 2017). In the study overall: An earlier analysis of approximately 640 of the donors reported about 250 Gb of sequence data and more than 90 million unique TCR beta sequences from approximately 180 million T cells. Roughly 300 gigabases of sequencing data and approximately 84 million unique TCR sequences were included in an early release covering about 700 HLA-typed donors. Of the 300 to 500 genotyped donors, roughly 76% were placed in the genetic ancestry cluster associated with self-reported Caucasian donors. The aim of the study was to test whether cataloging public T cell receptors could identify signatures of past pathogen exposure. Using immunosequencing, the study profiled T cell repertoires from about 610 subjects and related those repertoires to cytomegalovirus serostatus. A separate validation cohort of about 110 different subjects was used in addition to the approximately 610-subject first cohort. To predict cytomegalovirus infection status, the study combined high-throughput TCR immunosequencing, statistical association of individual TCRs with disease status, and machine learning. A later analysis re-analyzed previously published TCR beta repertoires from several hundred donors and added high-resolution HLA genotyping to study TCR occurrence patterns. The later analysis used no new phenotypic data to find candidate immune exposures, relying instead on TCR beta sequences and their occurrence across donors. In an earlier analysis of 587 of the donors, high-throughput TCR beta sequencing was used to judge whether each TCR beta V gene segment behaved as functional or pseudogenic. Donor age, sex, ethnicity and CMV serostatus were compiled alongside the repertoire data. A later genetic analysis used genome-wide SNP genotypes for about three fifths of the 666 donors, treating that subset as a discovery cohort. Every discovery cohort repertoire had been produced on one sequencing platform. Both class I and class II loci were covered by HLA typing, at four-digit resolution. The number of typed donors differed by locus: 629-630 for A, B, C, DRB1 and DQB1; 522 for DQA1; 600 to 610 for DPA1; and 450 to 480 for DPB1. About five DR-DQ haplotypes were treated as single units for association and clustering because of strong linkage in the cohort. On average, 235,054 unique TCR beta nucleotide sequences were sequenced per donor among more than 350 genotyped donors of the cohort, with approximately 18% of those sequences being non-productive. On the study overall, not on this receptor specifically: While some public TCRs were present in many individuals, most TCR sequences turned up only very rarely across donors. CMV serostatus was the only immune exposure information available for the cohort. In this cohort, only TCR beta chains were sequenced, and detectable features were limited by the absence of alpha or paired-chain data. The authors suggested that the approach could potentially be generalized to other disease states and immunological phenotypes. Some IMGT-functional V segments, including TRBV6-2 and TRBV6-3, could not be told apart with the 87-base-pair reads, so those segments were excluded. Roughly uniform sequencing depth across donors was assumed in presence/absence analyses, although this assumption may not hold. Correlated functional status among segregating V segments might reflect linkage disequilibrium, but an unknown experimental factor could not be ruled out. Cytomegalovirus status was reported to be diagnosed by the classifier with high specificity and sensitivity in both the original and validation cohorts. A later analysis found that most CMV-associated TCR beta chains appeared HLA-restricted, with HLA associations seemingly driven largely by CMV exposure. In a later analysis, HLA-associated TCR beta chains showed more clonal expansion and lower generation probabilities than non-associated chains that were equally common. Strong co-occurrence of HLA alleles, especially DR and DQ, made assigning TCR associations to individual alleles difficult. A few of the identified cytomegalovirus-associated TCR beta chains were confirmed in vitro to be specific for cytomegalovirus antigens. Because HLA typing was unavailable for some donors at each locus, only the typed subset was used in association tests. Because counts were too low, around 18 rarely observed V segments, including chromosome 9 orphons, were left out of the earlier analysis of 587 of the donors. According to a later analysis, TCR association rates differed among HLA loci, with DRB1 alleles showing the most associated TCRs and HLA-C alleles showing the fewest. A later genetic analysis reported fewer N-insertions in productive TCRs among donors in an Asian-associated ancestry cluster than the approximately 700-donor mean. A later analysis associated about 16,000 TCR beta sequences with specific HLA alleles at a false discovery rate of 0.05. According to a later analysis, parvovirus B19, influenza, CMV and Epstein-Barr virus appeared linked to several top co-occurrence clusters. The study listed around 160 TCR beta chains as associated with cytomegalovirus. A further reported finding was that TCR beta sequences accurately predicted the HLA-A and HLA-B alleles for most subjects in the first cohort. In a later genetic analysis, a missense DCLRE1C variant was associated with V-gene and J-gene trimming of TCR beta chains, and the association was replicated in an independent cohort. In an earlier analysis of some 500 of the donors, most TCR beta V segments appeared in productive rearrangements about 90% or about 30% of the time, broadly matching IMGT annotations. A cluster of highly shared sequence variants was judged likely to be a technical artifact of the sequencing pipeline.

The cohort was made up of roughly 670 healthy bone marrow donors. All cohort members were sampled while nominally healthy, although unrecorded immune exposures were likely present. The donor tested CMV seropositive and was one of the 289 seropositive cohort members. Every donor gave a peripheral blood sample, and the peripheral blood mononuclear cells from that sample were used for TCR beta sequencing. Genomic DNA extraction from the blood cell samples was performed with the Qiagen DNeasy Blood Extraction Kit. Turning to this clone: Its specific antigen is unknown. Base-call qualities are not available, and no considerably larger clone is one nucleotide away.

Taken from the germline V gene, the CDR1 and CDR2 loops are LGHNA and YSLEER. Here V drops 4 bases and J drops 3 bases, and the junction holds 5 bases not matched to any gene. Taken from cysteine to phenylalanine, the CDR3 has 15 residues. CDR3 DNA is the only sequence kept; it has 45 bases, read in frame from the first base. The library was built by means of the immunoSEQ multiplex PCR assay. The multiplex PCR relied on a mix of 60 forward primers for TCR Vbeta segments and 13 reverse primers for TCR Jbeta segments. The CDR3 region of rearranged TCR beta genes was amplified from genomic DNA with a multiplex PCR assay. The Illumina HiSeq System was used to sequence the amplified TCR beta libraries as 87-base-pair reads. The authors' analysis ran thus. In a later analysis, roughly 80 million unique TCR beta chains were counted across the 650 to 700 repertoires, and about 10 million of these chains were shared by at least two donors. To remove PCR and sequencing errors, raw reads were error-corrected and collapsed into unique sequences using a nearest-neighbor algorithm that merged closely related sequences. To assign V, D and J gene segments, CDR3 sequences were aligned to IMGT reference sequences. Each retained sequence needed at least a six-nucleotide match to both a V gene segment and a J gene segment. A rearrangement was called productive if the CDR3 had no stop codons and remained in frame with V and J, and every other rearrangement was called non-productive. CDR3 was defined by IMGT convention, running from the second conserved V-encoded cysteine to the conserved J-encoded phenylalanine. The earlier analysis of about 610 of the donors excluded any sequence lacking an unambiguous match to a single V gene segment. An earlier analysis of almost 600 of the donors classified V segments as functional when productive rearrangements were above 56.7% and as segregating when the standard deviation between donors was above 5%. A statistical classification framework was developed to diagnose cytomegalovirus status using the catalog of TCR beta chain sequences. A later analysis assigned V and J genes by comparing TCR nucleotide sequences with IMGT/GENE-DB human TR gene sequences. The TCRdist pipeline was used in a later analysis to assign CDR3 sequences and most-parsimonious VDJ recombination scenarios. In a later analysis, each TCR beta chain was defined by its CDR3 amino acid sequence together with its V-gene family, and reads lacking a unique V-gene family were excluded. In a later analysis, 450 to 600 highly shared, low-generation-probability nucleotide sequences were removed to address suspected cross-contamination and a sequencing artifact. In a later analysis, a clonal expansion index for each public chain was calculated from normalized within-repertoire ranks of inferred template counts. In a later analysis, generation probabilities were computed using a VDJ recombination model fitted to out-of-frame rearrangements, and the results were checked against IGoR. In a later analysis, TCR-TCR, TCR-HLA and TCR-CMV co-occurrence was scored with hypergeometric tests, and a repertoire-size bias correction was applied to TCR pairs. False discovery rates were estimated in a later analysis by permuting HLA or CMV assignments 20 times. In a later analysis, co-occurring TCRs were grouped with DBSCAN, and TCRdist sequence similarity was added when clustering was performed within HLA-allele-positive subsets. Repertoires with fewer than 30,000 or more than 120,000 public chains were left out of co-occurrence clustering, as were five repertoires with anomalous nucleotide sharing. TCRdb provides this immuneACCESS table in a form limited to in-frame rearrangements. Some clones are lacking; in checked studies, under half of them reflect an unresolved V gene, and why the rest are absent is not known. V and J calls and clone size are those listed in that table; D and trimming were worked out from the DNA. The sample records 100,000 to 120,000 clones, around 74% of which are singletons. 8.6% of the sample rests with the top ten.

The source is a woman aged 40-49 years in good health and CMV-seropositive. In this chain, TRBV4-3 is recombined with TRBJ1-4, and 7 junction bases match TRBD1. The material sequenced was PBMCs. The DNA is as follows: TGCGCCAGCAGCCCGACAGGGTTTGCTAATGAAAAACTGTTTTTT. It is translated as CASSPTGFANEKLFF.